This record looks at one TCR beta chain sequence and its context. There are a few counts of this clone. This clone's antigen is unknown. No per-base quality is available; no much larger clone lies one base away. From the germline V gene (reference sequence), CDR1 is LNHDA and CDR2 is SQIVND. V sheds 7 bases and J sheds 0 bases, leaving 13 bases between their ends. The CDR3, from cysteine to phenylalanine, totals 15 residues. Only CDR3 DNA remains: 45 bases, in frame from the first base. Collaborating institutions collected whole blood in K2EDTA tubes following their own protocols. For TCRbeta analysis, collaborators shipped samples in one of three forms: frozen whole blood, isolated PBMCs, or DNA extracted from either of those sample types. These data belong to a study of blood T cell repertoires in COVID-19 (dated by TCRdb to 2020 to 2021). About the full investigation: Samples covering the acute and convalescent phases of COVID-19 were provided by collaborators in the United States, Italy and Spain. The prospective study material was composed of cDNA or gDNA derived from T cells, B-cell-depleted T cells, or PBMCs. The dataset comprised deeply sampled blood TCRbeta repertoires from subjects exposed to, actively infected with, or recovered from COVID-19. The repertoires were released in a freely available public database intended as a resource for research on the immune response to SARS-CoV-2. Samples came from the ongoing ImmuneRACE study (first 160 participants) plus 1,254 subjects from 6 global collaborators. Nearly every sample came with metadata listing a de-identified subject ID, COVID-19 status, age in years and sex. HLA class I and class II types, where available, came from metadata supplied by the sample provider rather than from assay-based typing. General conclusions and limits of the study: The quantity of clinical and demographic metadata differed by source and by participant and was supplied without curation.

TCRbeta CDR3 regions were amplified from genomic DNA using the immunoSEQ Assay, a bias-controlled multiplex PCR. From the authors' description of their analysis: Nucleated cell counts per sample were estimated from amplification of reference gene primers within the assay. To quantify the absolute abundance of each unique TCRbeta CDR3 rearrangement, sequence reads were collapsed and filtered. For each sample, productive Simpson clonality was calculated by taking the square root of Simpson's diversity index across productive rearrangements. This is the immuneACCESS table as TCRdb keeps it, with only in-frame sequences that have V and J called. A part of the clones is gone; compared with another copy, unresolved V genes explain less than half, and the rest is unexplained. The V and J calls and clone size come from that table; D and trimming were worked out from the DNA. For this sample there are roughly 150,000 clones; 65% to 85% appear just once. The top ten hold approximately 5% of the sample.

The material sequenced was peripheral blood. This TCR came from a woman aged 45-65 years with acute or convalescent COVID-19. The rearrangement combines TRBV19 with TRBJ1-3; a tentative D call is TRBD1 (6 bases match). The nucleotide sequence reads TGTGCCAGTACTGGGGGCCCGAGCTCTGGAAACACCATATATTTT. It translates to CASTGGPSSGNTIYF.